This T cell receptor (beta chain) was captured in a study of blood T cells in healthy people across ages. This clonotype was detected many times. Its antigen is unknown. CDR3 length: 14 amino acids. V trimming: 4 bases; J trimming: 12 bases; junction bases outside the gene matches: 9. The V gene's germline CDR1 is ENHRY and CDR2 SYGVKD. A sample-barcoded 5' primer and a J-beta primer mix were used in a second PCR of roughly 7 to 11 cycles. TCRdb re-called the 5' RACE reads through MiXCR, storing one row per CDR3 protein. The data hold approximately 850,000 distinct CDR3 sequences, with 58% observed a single time. Study-wide results and caveats: PBMCs were not sorted, which prevented a conclusive comparison of naive versus antigen-experienced cells. More naive CD4+ cells and higher diversity marked long-lived donors relative to aged donors. Older age went with lower TCR beta diversity per million T cells, in a roughly linear way.

This sequence joins TRBV10-3 and TRBJ2-4, with 10 bases fitting TRBD1. Sequencing input: blood. The sequence came from a man between 25 and 39 years old in good health. The CDR3 DNA is TGTGCCATCAGTGTCGCTGAGACAGGGGGCTCTCAGTACTTC. Its protein is CAISVAETGGSQYF.